This record concerns one T cell receptor (beta chain) sequence. This sample is drawn from a study of T cells in Graves' hyperthyroidism and ophthalmopathy. CDR1 SQVTM and CDR2 ANQGSEA come from the germline V gene. The CDR3 contains 16 residues. The V end lost 0 bases, the J end lost 8 bases, and 20 bases lay between the germline ends. TCR beta CDR3 regions were amplified from RNA. Using the HTBI primer set, a first-round RT-PCR was run on the TCR CDR3. TCRdb recomputed calls from the multiplex PCR reads with MiXCR, one row per CDR3 protein. Here the sample spans 350,000 to 450,000 distinct CDR3 sequences, around an eighth being singletons.

What was sequenced was blood. This chain uses TRBV29-1 with TRBJ2-1; perhaps TRBD2 as D (5 bases). This clonotype was sampled from a man aged 50-59 years with Graves' ophthalmopathy. CDR3 nucleotides: TGCAGCGTTGAAGATCTAGGGAGTCTGACCGGCGATGAGCAGTTCTTC. It is translated as CSVEDLGSLTGDEQFF.